The 31 T cell receptor beta chains in this list originate from one sample, sequenced in a study of tumor-infiltrating lymphocytes in primary liver carcinoma. Blood RNA originated from unsorted whole blood, with germline DNA additionally extracted. Production of TCR beta cDNA used approximately 480 ng total RNA together with a constant-region primer. Slightly modified ARM-PCR with three nested multiplex PCR rounds yielded TCR beta libraries. Both of the initial two PCR rounds ran for approximately 10 cycles and employed TRBV1-TRBV30 forward primers alongside a C-beta reverse primer. One entry per CDR3 protein, called by TCRdb with MiXCR from the multiplex PCR reads. The table lists almost 200,000 distinct CDR3 sequences, roughly 61% of them singletons. Sequencing was done on a sample of peripheral blood. The receptors were gathered from an older woman with primary liver carcinoma and hepatitis B virus infection.

Worth noting for this clonotype: It may be a read error: a sequence one base away is much more abundant. The rearrangement uses TRBV14 and TRBJ2-5; weak D call: TRBD2 (7 bases). CDR1 is SGHDN and CDR2 is FVKESK in the germline V gene. V gave up 5 bases and J gave up 4 bases, with 17 bases separating them. This CDR3 contains 15 residues. CDR3 bases: TGTGCCAGCAGCTCTCTCTCGGGGGGCCTAGAGACCCAGTACTTC. Its translation: CASSSLSGGLETQYF.

In its sample, this clonotype was seen many times. The chain links TRBV29-1 to TRBJ1-1, with D possibly being TRBD1 (6 bases). V was cut by 6 bases and J by 2 bases, with 22 bases left in between. The V gene's germline CDR1 is SQVTM and CDR2 ANQGSEA. This CDR3 spans 16 amino acids. CDR3 region: CSVTPGAGHGNTEAFF. As DNA, the CDR3 is TGCAGCGTGACTCCAGGGGCTGGACATGGAAACACTGAAGCTTTCTTT.

Here the CDR3 reads CASNPSLIDTQYF. In DNA, the CDR3 is TGTGCCAGCAATCCCTCGCTAATAGATACGCAGTATTTT. The chain uses TRBV14 and TRBJ2-3, with no clear D. The CDR3 extends over 13 amino acids. Germline V gene data show CDR1 as SGHDN and CDR2 as FVKESK. With 7 bases removed from V and 5 bases from J, the gap between germline ends came to 13 bases.

V usage is TRBV5-1 and J usage is TRBJ2-3; a possible D gene is TRBD1 (5 bases). Trimming cost V 2 bases and J 6 bases, with 13 bases left between them. Germline values: CDR1 SGHRS, CDR2 YFSETQ. There are 14 residues in the CDR3. In DNA, the CDR3 is TGCGCCAGCAGCTTTAATGACAGTCCGGATACGCAGTATTTT. It encodes CASSFNDSPDTQYF.

This chain joins TRBV4-3 and TRBJ2-7, with D perhaps TRBD2 (6 bases). Germline CDR1 LGHNA, CDR2 YSLEER. The CDR3 has 13 amino acids. V dropped 2 bases and J dropped 6 bases, with 11 bases sitting between them. The DNA for the CDR3 is TGCGCCAGCAGCCAACCGGGAGAGTCCGAGCAGTACTTC. Amino acids: CASSQPGESEQYF.

The chain links TRBV11-3 to TRBJ1-2; D is unresolved. Germline CDR1 SGHNT, CDR2 YENEEA. Trimming pared 10 bases from V and 4 bases from J, leaving 16 bases between. This CDR3 spans 13 amino acids. The CDR3 nucleotides are TGTGCCATCAACCAGATGTTGGGCTATGGCTACACCTTC. Amino acid sequence: CAINQMLGYGYTF.

A word on this clonotype: One end of the junction varies from germline; a read error may be responsible. V is TRBV6-1 and J is TRBJ2-1; 9 bases fit TRBD2. The CDR3 spans 17 residues. The germline V gene has CDR1 MNHNS and CDR2 SASEGT. CDR3: CVSRVSLSGRFYNMQFF. CDR3 sequence (DNA): TGTGTCAGCCGAGTCTCATTAAGCGGGAGGTTCTACAATATGCAGTTCTTC.

The table lists this clonotype with a few counts. The chain joins TRBV6-5 to TRBJ1-6, with 10 nucleotides matching TRBD1. Germline lookup yields CDR1 MNHEY and CDR2 SVGAGI. This CDR3 spans 15 amino acids. V dropped 2 bases and J dropped 10; count of bases not matched to a gene: 5. CDR3 protein: CASSYRQGAESPLHF. DNA for the CDR3: TGTGCCAGCAGTTACCGACAGGGGGCAGAGTCACCCCTCCACTTT.

The chain has TRBV11-2 and TRBJ1-2, with D uncertain. CDR1 SGHAT and CDR2 FQNNGV come from the germline V gene. Trimming took off 11 bases at V and 13 bases at J, with 23 bases between the two ends. CDR3 size: 12 residues. The DNA of the CDR3 is TGTGCCTGCGGCTTAGGTAGGCAGGCAACCACCTTC. Its translation: CACGLGRQATTF.

The genes are TRBV5-5 and TRBJ2-4; 11 bases fit TRBD2. This CDR3 has 17 residues. Trimming at V came to 6 bases and at J to 8 bases, leaving 16 bases not matched to a gene. Germline-derived CDR1 and CDR2 are SGHKS and YYEKEE (reference sequence). The CDR3 loop reads CASTLAGTSGLEDIQYF. The CDR3 nucleotides read TGTGCCAGCACCTTAGCCGGGACTAGCGGCCTTGAGGACATTCAGTACTTC.

This clonotype was detected many times. The gene calls are TRBV5-1 and TRBJ2-1, with 8 nucleotides matching TRBD2. The CDR3 spans 14 residues. Trimming cost V 2 bases and J 8 bases; bases outside gene matches: 6. Germline loops: CDR1 SGHRS, CDR2 YFSETQ. The CDR3 loop is CASSFSGALDEQFF. DNA of the CDR3: TGCGCCAGCAGCTTTAGCGGGGCCCTCGATGAGCAGTTCTTC.

CDR3 DNA sequence: TGCAGCGTTGAAGGTCTAGCGGGAGGGCGGGACGCAGATACGCAGTATTTT. Its protein is CSVEGLAGGRDADTQYF. The chain recombines TRBV29-1 with TRBJ2-3, with TRBD2 matching over 12 bases. CDR1 is SQVTM and CDR2 is ANQGSEA in the germline V gene. The CDR3 covers 17 residues. The V gene end was trimmed by 1 base and the J gene end by 4 bases; junction bases not matched to a gene: 9.

On this clonotype: This sequence may be a read error, since a much larger clone differs from it by one base. V is TRBV29-1 and J is TRBJ1-6, with 7 bases fitting TRBD1. The germline V gene has CDR1 SQVTM and CDR2 ANQGSEA. The CDR3 contains 13 residues. The CDR3 loop reads CSVMTGPNSLLHF. CDR3 bases: TGCAGCGTGATGACAGGGCCTAATTCACTCCTCCACTTT.

Comment on this clonotype: Because the CDR3 is missing its conserved closing phenylalanine or tryptophan, this is likely a read error. J is TRBJ2-1 and V is TRBV6-1, with 9 bases aligning to TRBD2. Germline assignment: CDR1 MNHNS and CDR2 SASEGT. CDR3 length: 15 residues. Germline trimming cut 7 bases from V and 10 bases from J; bases unmatched to any gene: 14. The CDR3 region has the DNA TGTGCCAGCAAACCGGGGCTAGCGGGACTTGTGGAGCAGTTCTCC. Translation gives CASKPGLAGLVEQFS.

This clonotype appeared a few times. V gene TRBV11-2 combines with J gene TRBJ2-1, with D possibly being TRBD2 (6 bases). This CDR3 region has 12 residues. Germline values: CDR1 SGHAT, CDR2 FQNNGV. Deletions cut 3 bases from V and 8 bases from J, with 8 bases between. The CDR3 DNA is TGTGCCAGCAGCTTTACGGGGGATGAGCAGTTCTTC. Protein sequence: CASSFTGDEQFF.

This clonotype was seen repeatedly, ten times or more. The gene calls are TRBV4-1 and TRBJ1-1; TRBD1 might be the D (5 bases). CDR3 length equals 14 residues. The germline CDR1 and CDR2 sequences are MGHRA and YSYEKL. Trimming took off 4 bases at V and 0 bases at J, with 9 bases between the two ends. The CDR3 is CASSPQVMNTEAFF. DNA for the CDR3: TGCGCCAGCAGCCCACAGGTCATGAACACTGAAGCTTTCTTT.

V and J are TRBV19 and TRBJ2-2; the D is unclear. This CDR3 is 14 amino acids long. Per the germline V gene, CDR1 is LNHDA and CDR2 is SQIVND (reference sequence). V was pared by 1 base and J by 7 bases, with 10 bases between. The CDR3 loop reads CASSIAVVVGELFF. CDR3 nucleotides: TGTGCCAGTAGTATAGCGGTTGTGGTCGGGGAGCTGTTTTTT. The full variable domain, completed using reference TRBV19 and TRBJ2-2, is DGGITQSPKYLFRKEGQNVTLSCEQNLNHDAMYWYRQDPGQGLRLIYYSQIVNDFQKGDIAEGYSVSREKKESFPLTVTSAQKNPTAFYLCASSIAVVVGELFFGEGSRLTVL.

On this clonotype: This sequence may be a read error, since a much larger clone differs from it by one base. This chain's CDR3 is CASSQDWRAGNVQYF. The CDR3 DNA sequence: TGTGCCAGCAGCCAAGATTGGAGGGCTGGAAACGTTCAGTACTTC. This chain links TRBV14 with TRBJ2-4, with D possibly TRBD2 on 6 matching bases. Germline V gene sequence: CDR1 SGHDN, CDR2 FVKESK. This CDR3 contains 15 residues.

On this clonotype: Given a much more abundant clone one base away, this may be a read error. This rearrangement joins TRBV10-1 to TRBJ2-2; D is undetermined. CDR1 is WNHNN and CDR2 is SYGVQD in the germline V gene (reference sequence). The CDR3 extends over 14 amino acids. The CDR3 region has the DNA TGCCCCAGCAAGAGCGAAACGAACACCGGGGAGCTGTTTTTT. Translated: CPSKSETNTGELFF.

This clonotype was found once. This likely comes from a read error, as the CDR3 has no conserved phenylalanine or tryptophan at its end. This rearrangement joins TRBV11-1 to TRBJ2-7; D assignment may be TRBD1 or TRBD2 (5 bases each). The CDR3 is 14 residues long. Germline CDR1 SGHAT, CDR2 FQDESV (reference sequence). The CDR3 DNA is TGTGCCGGCAGCCTTTGGGGGACCTCCTACAAGCAGTACATC. Protein sequence: CAGSLWGTSYKQYI.

The chain couples TRBV19 to TRBJ1-3; a weak D match, TRBD1 (6 bases). Germline V gene lookup returns CDR1 LNHDA and CDR2 SQIVND (reference sequence). V was clipped by 3 bases and J by 0 bases, with 15 bases between them. The CDR3 is made up of 17 amino acids. CDR3 amino acids: CASSILRGAGSGNTIYF. The CDR3 DNA is TGTGCCAGTAGTATTTTACGGGGGGCCGGCTCTGGAAACACCATATATTTT.

As regards this clonotype: A clone one base away is much larger, so this may be a read error. The chain combines TRBV6-6 with TRBJ2-2, with a weak D call TRBD1 (5 bases). This CDR3 comprises 13 residues. Germline V CDR1 and CDR2: MNHNY, SVGAGI (reference sequence). CDR3 loop: CVSTQRGAGELFF. CDR3 coding DNA: TGTGTCAGCACCCAAAGGGGTGCCGGGGAGCTGTTTTTT.

On this clonotype itself: This may be a read error, as it is one base from a much larger clone. The chain carries TRBV4-1 and TRBJ1-5; possible D gene TRBD1, 6 bases. Per germline, CDR1 MGHRA and CDR2 YSYEKL. The CDR3 spans 14 residues. CDR3 DNA: TGCGCCAGCAGCTGGGGGGGCGGCAATCGGCCCCAGCATTTT. Translated: CASSWGGGNRPQHF.

This clonotype was detected once. The V gene is TRBV1, the J gene TRBJ2-3; the table's D call TRBD2 went unverified against the DNA. TRBV1 is listed as a pseudogene. The CDR3 is 16 amino acids. The CDR3 loop is CTSSIGLASFADTQYF. CDR3 nucleotides: TGCACCAGCAGCATAGGACTAGCGAGTTTCGCAGATACGCAGTATTTT.

Comment on this clonotype: The conserved final phenylalanine or tryptophan is absent from the CDR3, which likely points to a read error. The genes are TRBV5-6 and TRBJ2-7, with D perhaps being TRBD1 or TRBD2 (5 bases each). With 4 bases removed from V and 2 bases from J, the gap between germline ends came to 19 bases. The CDR3 extends over 16 amino acids. Per germline, CDR1 SGHDT and CDR2 YYEEEE. The CDR3 spells CASSRDGASGAYEQYL. In nucleotides, the CDR3 is TGTGCCAGCAGCAGAGACGGGGCCTCCGGGGCCTACGAGCAGTACTTA.

In regard to this clonotype: A read error may produce the germline difference seen at one junction end. The chain carries TRBV6-5 and TRBJ1-1; D possibly corresponds to TRBD1 (6 bases). The CDR3 extends over 17 amino acids. CDR1 and CDR2 (germline): MNHEY, SVGAGI. The CDR3 sequence: CDSSYIASEQGHTEAFF. CDR3 nucleotide sequence: TGTGACAGCAGTTATATCGCCTCGGAACAGGGCCACACTGAAGCTTTCTTT.

The table lists this clonotype with many counts. The chain recombines TRBV11-2 with TRBJ2-5; 11 bases are a match to TRBD2. CDR3 length: 17 residues. The germline V gene has CDR1 SGHAT and CDR2 FQNNGV. The J segment lost 2 bases and the V segment lost 2 bases, leaving 7 bases of the junction unmatched. The CDR3 loop reads CASSLSPGLAAQETQYF. The CDR3 bases are TGTGCCAGCAGCTTATCCCCGGGACTAGCGGCACAAGAGACCCAGTACTTC.

Ten or more counts support this clonotype. The CDR3 is CASSEEAGGYNEQFF. The CDR3 DNA sequence: TGTGCCAGCAGTGAAGAAGCGGGAGGATACAATGAGCAGTTCTTC. The V call is TRBV6-1, the J call TRBJ2-1, with 9 bases fitting TRBD2. The CDR3 runs 15 residues. From germline, CDR1 is MNHNS and CDR2 SASEGT. The ends lost 1 base at V and 4 bases at J; junction bases unmatched: 2.

This clonotype was seen repeatedly, ten times or more. The chain carries TRBV12-3 or TRBV12-4 and TRBJ1-6; maybe TRBD1 (5 bases). V gave up 4 bases and J gave up 10 bases, with 14 bases separating them. This CDR3 is 14 amino acids long. CDR3 sequence (DNA): TGTGCCAGCAGTTCGGTGGCAGGGAGATCACCCCTCCACTTT. Amino acids: CASSSVAGRSPLHF.

The V gene is TRBV4-1, the J gene TRBJ1-2; 8 nucleotides agree with TRBD1. Losses at the gene ends were 6 bases for V and 2 bases for J; bases not matched to a gene: 14. CDR3 length: 17 residues. CDR1 MGHRA and CDR2 YSYEKL come from the germline V gene. The CDR3 coding sequence is TGCGCCAGCAGTGACTATCTACGGGACAGGAGAAACTATGGCTACACCTTC. Protein: CASSDYLRDRRNYGYTF.

Ten or more counts support this clonotype. The chain carries TRBV29-1 and TRBJ1-3, with 10 bases fitting TRBD1. Germline values: CDR1 SQVTM, CDR2 ANQGSEA. The length of the CDR3 is 14 residues. With 6 bases clipped from V and 3 bases from J, the junction kept 5 bases outside the gene matches. The CDR3 sequence: CSVGDRGFGNTIYF. DNA for the CDR3: TGCAGCGTGGGGGACAGGGGTTTTGGAAACACCATATATTTT.